The clone carrying this TCR beta chain has a handful of counts. Its antigen remains unknown. CDR1 and CDR2 from the germline V gene are SGHRS and YFSETQ. Trimming took 2 bases from V and 5 from J, leaving 8 bases between them. This CDR3 comprises 12 residues. After template switching added a universal primer site, the resulting cDNA carried unique molecular identifiers. From the 5' RACE reads, TCRdb called clonotypes with MiXCR, one entry per CDR3 protein. The table includes 450,000 or so distinct CDR3 sequences, 11% to 15% detected once. The entry originates in a study of identical twins. Whole-study results and caveats: Surplus twin overlap in beta out-of-frame sequences was less pronounced. Out-of-frame TCR alpha sharing in monozygotic twins exceeded recombination model predictions.

The same data also contributed to another study, on yellow fever vaccine responses in identical twins. That paper states: Each twin's T cell response to the vaccine was reported to look partly convergent and partly personalized.

The sequenced sample consisted of CD4+ T cells sorted from blood. The source is a woman younger than 35 in good health. The chain combines TRBV5-1 with TRBJ2-7; D is perhaps TRBD2 (5 bases). The CDR3 sequence: CASSFGGNEQYF. CDR3 nucleotide sequence: TGCGCCAGCAGCTTCGGAGGAAACGAGCAGTACTTC.